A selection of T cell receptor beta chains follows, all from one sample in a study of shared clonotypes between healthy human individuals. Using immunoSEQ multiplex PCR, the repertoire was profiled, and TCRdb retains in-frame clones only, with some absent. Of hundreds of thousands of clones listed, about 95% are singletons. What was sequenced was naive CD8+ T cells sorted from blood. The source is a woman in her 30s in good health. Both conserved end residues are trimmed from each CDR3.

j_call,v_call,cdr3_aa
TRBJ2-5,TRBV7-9,ASSQTRVETQY
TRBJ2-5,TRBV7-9,ASSLVGGPQETQY
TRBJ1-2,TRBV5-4,ASSSWTTNLYGYT
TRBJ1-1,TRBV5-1,ASSDRALNTEAF
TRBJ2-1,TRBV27,ASSPAAGGPSYNEQF
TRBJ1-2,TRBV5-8,ASSLVGAGDYGYT
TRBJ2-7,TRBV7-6,ASSPRTGPSYEQY
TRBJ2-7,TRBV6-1,ASRGTGAYEQY
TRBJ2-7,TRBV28,ASSSRTGVSYEQY
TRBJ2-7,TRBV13,ASSWGLAGDEQY
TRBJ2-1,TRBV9,ASSVETSGNDEQF
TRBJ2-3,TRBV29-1,SVAGTSTDTQY
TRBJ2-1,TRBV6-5,ASSYSTEQF
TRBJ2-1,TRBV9,ASSGMLRTGDYNEQF
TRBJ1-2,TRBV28,ASSFNKTPWGYGYT
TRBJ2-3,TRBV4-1,ASSQTSGRTDTQY
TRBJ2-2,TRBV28,ASSPNTGELF
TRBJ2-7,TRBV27,ASSSGLYYEQY
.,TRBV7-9,ASSLGDRLYEQY
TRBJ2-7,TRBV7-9,ASSVVRDRVGEQY
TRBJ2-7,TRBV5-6,ASSLIGEDYEQY
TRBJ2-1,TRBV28,ASSFWAGEYNEQF
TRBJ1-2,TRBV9,ASSVETLYYGYT
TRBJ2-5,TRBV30,AWSWGQGIFETQY
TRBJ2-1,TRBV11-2,ASSSMTGGNEQF
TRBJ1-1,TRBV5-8,ASSLMNTEAF
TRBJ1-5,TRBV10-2,ASSAAREPQH
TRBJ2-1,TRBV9,ASSAGGNEQF
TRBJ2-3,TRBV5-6,ASSTGGGADTQY
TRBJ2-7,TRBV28,ASSPSSYEQY
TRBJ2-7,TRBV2,ASSGREASYEQY
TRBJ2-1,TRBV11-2,ASSPIAGTSYNEQF
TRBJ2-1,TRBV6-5,ASSYSGNDEQF
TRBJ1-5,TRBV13,ASSLGFRAGYQPQH
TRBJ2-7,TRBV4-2,ASRTSLAGDDEQY
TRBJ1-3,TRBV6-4,ASSGRGNTIY
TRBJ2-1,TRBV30,AWSWREGVAEQF
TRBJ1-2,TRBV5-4,ASSFQGGDYGYT
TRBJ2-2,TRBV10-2,ASWTGTNTGELF
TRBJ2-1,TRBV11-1,ASSYSGGLSYNEQF
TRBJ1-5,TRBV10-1,ASRLLDYSNQPQH
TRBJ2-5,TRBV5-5,ASSVWTDQETQY
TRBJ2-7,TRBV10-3,AISESGEQGRLKEQY
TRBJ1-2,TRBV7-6,ASSLGGILDYGYT
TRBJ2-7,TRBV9,ASSVSTGPYEQY
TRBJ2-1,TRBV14,ASSQMGIGRHEQF
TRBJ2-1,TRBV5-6,ASSSSGRLGNEQF
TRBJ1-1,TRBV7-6,ASSLARGTGMVTEAF
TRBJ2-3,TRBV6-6,ASAETGDLADTQY
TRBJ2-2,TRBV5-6,ASSLGAGELF
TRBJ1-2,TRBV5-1,ASSPDRVGLWGYT
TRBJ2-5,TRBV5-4,ASSREDQETQY
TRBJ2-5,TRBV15,ATRELAGVETQY
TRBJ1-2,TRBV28,ASIMTDGNYGYT
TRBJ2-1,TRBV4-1,ASSQPSGSVNNEQF